This passage covers 14 T cell receptor beta chains from one sample sequenced in a study of T cell responses to AZD1222 COVID-19 vaccine. Profiling relied on immunoSEQ multiplex PCR, and the TCRdb table lists in-frame clones only, not all of them. This sample has roughly 260,000 clones, with just over 90% found just once. Sequences were derived from peripheral blood, sampled on day 0 of AZD1222 vaccination. The origin of the receptors is an adult in good health.

The J gene is TRBJ1-3, the V gene TRBV7-9, with D possibly TRBD1 on 5 matching bases. The CDR3 sequence is 15 residues long. Germline V gene data show CDR1 as SEHNR and CDR2 as FQNEAQ (reference sequence). Between the trimmed V and J ends, which lost 8 bases and 0 bases, there was a span of 14 bases. CDR3 sequence reads: CASFPGGVSGNTIYF. The CDR3 DNA follows: TGTGCCAGCTTCCCTGGAGGGGTCTCTGGAAACACCATATATTTT.

The chain has TRBV12-3 or TRBV12-4 and TRBJ1-4; D perhaps matches TRBD1 (5 bases). The CDR3 loop spans 13 amino acids. The V gene lost 4 bases and the J gene lost 8 bases, with 11 bases spanning the gap. Here the CDR3 reads CASSYGGREKLFF. The CDR3 nucleotides read TGTGCCAGCAGTTACGGGGGGAGGGAAAAACTGTTTTTT.

The genes are TRBV15 and TRBJ2-7, with D perhaps TRBD2 (6 bases). This CDR3 contains 15 residues. V was shortened by 1 base and J by 0 bases, with 10 bases between the two germline ends. Germline V gene sequence: CDR1 LNHNV, CDR2 YYDKDF (reference sequence). CDR3 sequence: CATSRAPGDSYEQYF. CDR3 nucleotide sequence: TGTGCCACCAGCAGAGCCCCGGGGGACTCCTACGAGCAGTACTTC.

The chain combines TRBV27 with TRBJ1-1; D may be TRBD1 (6 bases). The CDR3 loop spans 13 amino acids. With 0 bases removed from V and 7 bases from J, the gap between germline ends came to 9 bases. Germline CDR1 MNHEY, CDR2 SMNVEV (reference sequence). This CDR3 is CASSLSRQVEAFF. The DNA for the CDR3 is TGTGCCAGCAGTTTATCGAGACAGGTTGAAGCTTTCTTT.

The V gene is TRBV2, the J gene TRBJ1-4; D is perhaps TRBD1 (6 bases). The germline V gene encodes CDR1 SNHLY and CDR2 FYNNEI. V lost 3 bases, J lost 11 bases, and 13 bases lay in between. The CDR3 is 13 amino acids. For the CDR3, the DNA is TGTGCCAGCAGTGAGATCCGGGACAAGAAACTGTTTTTT. Encoded protein: CASSEIRDKKLFF.

The chain carries TRBV3-1 (or the pseudogene TRBV3-2) and TRBJ1-6; weak D call: TRBD1 (6 bases). This CDR3 comprises 17 residues. The V gene lost 4 bases and the J gene lost 0 bases, with 13 bases spanning the gap. Germline V lookup: CDR1 LGHDT, CDR2 YNNKEL (reference sequence). In DNA form, the CDR3 reads TGTGCCAGCAGCCTGAGGACAGAGAGCTCCTATAATTCACCCCTCCACTTT. As protein: CASSLRTESSYNSPLHF.

This chain links TRBV10-3 with TRBJ1-2; weak D call: TRBD1 (5 bases). This CDR3 region has 13 residues. The V and J ends lost 4 bases and 4 bases respectively, with 10 bases between them. CDR1 is ENHRY, CDR2 SYGVKD, per germline. CDR3 sequence reads: CAISGGMAYGYTF. CDR3 nucleotide sequence: TGTGCCATCAGTGGGGGGATGGCCTATGGCTACACCTTC.

The chain uses TRBV27 and TRBJ1-5; D gene unclear. V was clipped by 3 bases and J by 1 base, with 4 bases between them. The CDR3 runs 13 residues. Germline V lookup: CDR1 MNHEY, CDR2 SMNVEV (reference sequence). As DNA, the CDR3 is TGTGCCAGCAGTTTGCTAAGCAATCAGCCCCAGCATTTT. This codes for CASSLLSNQPQHF.

The chain couples TRBV6-5 to TRBJ1-2, with D unclear. CDR1 is MNHEY and CDR2 is SVGAGI in the germline V gene. CDR3 length: 14 amino acids. The V gene lost 6 bases and the J gene lost 4 bases, with 15 bases spanning the gap. CDR3 sequence (DNA): TGTGCCAGCAGGCCGGGCGGTCTTTCCTATGGCTACACCTTC. It codes for CASRPGGLSYGYTF.

The chain uses TRBV18 and TRBJ1-6, with a weak D call TRBD1 (5 bases). The V end lost 1 base, the J end lost 9 bases, and 10 bases lay between the germline ends. The germline V gene encodes CDR1 KGHSH and CDR2 LQKENI. This CDR3 region has 14 residues. CDR3 bases: TGTGCCAGCTCACCACGGGCAGGGACTTCACCCCTCCACTTT. Translated, it gives CASSPRAGTSPLHF.

V usage is TRBV27 and J usage is TRBJ1-6; 7 nucleotides align to TRBD1. The germline gives CDR1 MNHEY, CDR2 SMNVEV (reference sequence). The V segment lost 5 bases and the J segment 10 bases; nucleotides outside the gene matches: 2. This CDR3 spans 12 amino acids. The CDR3 DNA sequence: TGTGCCAGCAGTCAGACAGGGTCACCCCTCCACTTT. Its translation is CASSQTGSPLHF.

This clone was observed a single time. This chain links TRBV3-1 (or the pseudogene TRBV3-2) with TRBJ2-7; D is ambiguous. Trimming shortened V by 4 bases and J by 0 bases, and 1 base separated the two germline ends. The CDR3 sequence is 11 residues long. In germline, CDR1 is LGHDT, CDR2 YNNKEL (reference sequence). The CDR3 protein is CASSLSYEQYF. The CDR3 DNA reads TGTGCCAGCAGCCTCTCCTACGAGCAGTACTTC.

The V gene is TRBV7-3, the J gene TRBJ2-5, with D uncertain. The germline gives CDR1 SGHTA, CDR2 FQGTGA. The CDR3 is 13 amino acids. V was clipped by 3 bases and J by 2 bases, with 7 bases between them. The CDR3 sequence is CASSFKGQETQYF. In DNA form, the CDR3 reads TGTGCCAGCAGCTTCAAGGGTCAAGAGACCCAGTACTTC.

V gene TRBV5-1 combines with J gene TRBJ1-2; possible D gene TRBD1, 5 bases. With 0 bases removed from V and 11 bases from J, the gap between germline ends came to 14 bases. The CDR3 contains 13 residues. Germline CDR1 SGHRS, CDR2 YFSETQ. This CDR3 is CASSLEPGGVYTF. The CDR3 DNA sequence: TGCGCCAGCAGCTTGGAGCCAGGAGGGGTGTACACCTTC.